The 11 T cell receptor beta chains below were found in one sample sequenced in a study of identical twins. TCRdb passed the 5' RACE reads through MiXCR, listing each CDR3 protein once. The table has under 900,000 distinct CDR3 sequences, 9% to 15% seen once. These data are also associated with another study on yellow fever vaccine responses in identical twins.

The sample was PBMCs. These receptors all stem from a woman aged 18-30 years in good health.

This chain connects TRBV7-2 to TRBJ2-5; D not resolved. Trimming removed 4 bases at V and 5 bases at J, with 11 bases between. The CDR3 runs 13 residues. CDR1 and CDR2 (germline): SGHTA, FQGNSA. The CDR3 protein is CASSSGHLETQYF. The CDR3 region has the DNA TGTGCCAGCAGCTCCGGTCACCTGGAGACCCAGTACTTC. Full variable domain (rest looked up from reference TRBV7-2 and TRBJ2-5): GAGVSQSPSNKVTEKGKDVELRCDPISGHTALYWYRQSLGQGLEFLIYFQGNSAPDKSGLPSDRFSAERTGGSVSTLTIQRTQQEDSAVYLCASSSGHLETQYFGPGTRLLVL.

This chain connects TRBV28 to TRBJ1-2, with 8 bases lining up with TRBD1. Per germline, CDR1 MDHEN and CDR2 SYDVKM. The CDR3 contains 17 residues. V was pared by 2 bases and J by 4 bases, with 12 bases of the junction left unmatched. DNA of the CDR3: TGTGCCAGCAGTTTAACCCCTCGACAGGGGTTCTTCTATGGCTACACCTTC. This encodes CASSLTPRQGFFYGYTF.

DNA of the CDR3: TGTGCCAGCAGCCAAGATATGACTTTCTCTGGGGCCAACGTCCTGACTTTC. Its translation is CASSQDMTFSGANVLTF. The genes are TRBV3-1 and TRBJ2-6; D call uncertain. This CDR3 contains 17 residues. V was pared by 0 bases and J by 0 bases, with 9 bases between. Germline loops: CDR1 LGHDT, CDR2 YNNKEL (reference sequence).

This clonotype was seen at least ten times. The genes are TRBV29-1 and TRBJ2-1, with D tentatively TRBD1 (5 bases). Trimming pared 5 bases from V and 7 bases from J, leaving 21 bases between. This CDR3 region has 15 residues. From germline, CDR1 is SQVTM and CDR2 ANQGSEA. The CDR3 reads CSVYGDTGPGNEQFF. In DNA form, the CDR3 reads TGCAGCGTTTACGGTGATACAGGACCCGGGAATGAGCAGTTCTTC.

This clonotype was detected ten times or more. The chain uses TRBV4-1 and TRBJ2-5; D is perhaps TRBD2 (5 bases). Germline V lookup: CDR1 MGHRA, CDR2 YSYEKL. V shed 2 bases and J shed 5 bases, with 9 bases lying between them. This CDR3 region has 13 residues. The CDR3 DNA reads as TGCGCCAGCAGCCAAAGTACGGGGGAGACCCAGTACTTC. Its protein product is CASSQSTGETQYF.

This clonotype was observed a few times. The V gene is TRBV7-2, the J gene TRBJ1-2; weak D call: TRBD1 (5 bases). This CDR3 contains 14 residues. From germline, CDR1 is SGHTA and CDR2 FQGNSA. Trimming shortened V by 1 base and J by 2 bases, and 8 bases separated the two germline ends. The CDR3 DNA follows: TGTGCCAGCAGCTTAGTGGGGGGGAACTATGGCTACACCTTC. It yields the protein CASSLVGGNYGYTF.

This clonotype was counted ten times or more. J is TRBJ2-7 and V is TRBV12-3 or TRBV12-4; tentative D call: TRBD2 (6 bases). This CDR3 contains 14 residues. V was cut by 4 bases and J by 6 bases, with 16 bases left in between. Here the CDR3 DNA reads TGTGCCAGCAGTTCTAAACCGGGACTGTTCGAGCAGTACGTC. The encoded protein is CASSSKPGLFEQYV.

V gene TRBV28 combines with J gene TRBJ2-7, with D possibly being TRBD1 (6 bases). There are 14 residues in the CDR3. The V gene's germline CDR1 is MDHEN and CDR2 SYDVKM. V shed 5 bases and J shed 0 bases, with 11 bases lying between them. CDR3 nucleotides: TGTGCCAGCAGTCAACAGGGTAACTCCTACGAGCAGTACGTC. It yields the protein CASSQQGNSYEQYV.

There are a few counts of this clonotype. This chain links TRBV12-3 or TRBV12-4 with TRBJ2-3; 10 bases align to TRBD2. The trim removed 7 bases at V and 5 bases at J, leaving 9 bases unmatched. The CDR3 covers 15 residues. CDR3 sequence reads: CASNPSGSRGDTQYF. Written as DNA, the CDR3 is TGTGCCAGCAACCCTAGCGGGAGTAGAGGAGATACGCAGTATTTT.

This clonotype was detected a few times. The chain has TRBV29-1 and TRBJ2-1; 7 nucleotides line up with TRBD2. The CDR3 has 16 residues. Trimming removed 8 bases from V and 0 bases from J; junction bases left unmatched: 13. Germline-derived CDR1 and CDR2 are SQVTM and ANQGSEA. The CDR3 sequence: CSSKLIAGSSYNEQFF. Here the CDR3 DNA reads TGCAGCTCAAAGCTTATAGCGGGTAGCTCCTACAATGAGCAGTTCTTC.

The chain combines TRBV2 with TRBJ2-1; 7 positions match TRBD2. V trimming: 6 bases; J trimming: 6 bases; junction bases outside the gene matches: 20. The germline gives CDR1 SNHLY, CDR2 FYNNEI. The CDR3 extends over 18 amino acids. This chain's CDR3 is CASRAGPAGTVESNEQFF. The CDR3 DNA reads TGTGCCAGCAGAGCCGGACCAGCGGGGACCGTGGAGTCCAATGAGCAGTTCTTC.